The sequence of this TCR beta chain was determined in a study of shared clonotypes between healthy human individuals. Study at large: The study used three CD4 naive, three CD4 memory, two CD8 naive and one CD8 memory plate per donor.

Evenly divided among several immunoSEQ plates was the genomic DNA of each subset. Clones were read by immunoSEQ multiplex PCR, and TCRdb kept only the in-frame ones, dropping some. The sample holds 1 million to 1.3 million clones, around 78% seen once. Study-wide points: Non-shared clonotypes had lower generation probabilities than those shared by all four donors. Approximately 4.6% of naive CD4 clonotypes were shared across a few donors.

For this clone: Its antigen is unknown.

The sample taken for sequencing was memory CD4+ T cells from PBMCs. Subset indicated: CD45RA-negative fraction. The TCR comes from a man aged 18 to 29 in good health. Some clones in this sample may be carry-over from other donors' samples.

The CDR3 DNA follows: TGTGCCAGCAGTCCCTCCGGGACAGGGGGGAAAGAGCAGTACTTC. Translation gives CASSPSGTGGKEQYF. The chain couples TRBV6-5 to TRBJ2-7; 11 bases map to TRBD1. CDR3 length equals 15 residues. CDR1 and CDR2 from the germline V gene are MNHEY and SVGAGI. V dropped 5 bases and J dropped 7; count of bases not matched to a gene: 10.